The 16 T cell receptor beta chains presented below share a single source sample, sequenced in a study of CD8 T cells in Susac syndrome. The RNA, about 0.5 to 1 ug, was put through reverse transcription using random hexamers. TCRdb re-derived calls from the immunoSEQ multiplex PCR reads in MiXCR, one entry per CDR3 protein. The data show roughly 400,000 distinct CDR3 sequences, more than 80% seen once. The sample taken for sequencing was CD8+ T cells from PBMCs. The receptors here all came from a human donor with multiple sclerosis.

This clonotype has just one count. The chain carries TRBV6-1 and TRBJ2-6; D is perhaps TRBD2 (5 bases). The V end lost 1 base, the J end lost 2 bases, and 9 bases lay between the germline ends. Germline V CDR1 and CDR2: MNHNS, SASEGT. CDR3 length equals 16 residues. The CDR3, as DNA: TGTGCCAGCAGTGAAGAAGGAGGAACTGGGGCCAACGTCCTGACTTTC. Translating gives CASSEEGGTGANVLTF.

The chain links TRBV6-5 to TRBJ2-7; D is uncertain. The V gene's germline CDR1 is MNHEY and CDR2 SVGAGI. V lost 0 bases and J 4 bases, leaving 7 bases between the germline ends. This CDR3 spans 13 amino acids. CDR3 in amino acids: CASSYSIAYEQYF. CDR3 nucleotides: TGTGCCAGCAGTTACTCGATCGCTTACGAGCAGTACTTC.

This clonotype was observed a single time. The chain is built from TRBV20-1 and TRBJ1-1; a possible D gene is TRBD1 (6 bases). This CDR3 spans 16 amino acids. Germline assignment: CDR1 DFQATT and CDR2 SNEGSKA (reference sequence). The V end was cut by 5 bases, the J end by 7 bases, with 26 bases between. The CDR3 nucleotides are TGCAGTGCTGCGCCTCTTATTCGTCCACAGGGACATGAAGCTTTCTTT. This translates into CSAAPLIRPQGHEAFF.

This rearrangement joins TRBV7-9 to TRBJ2-5; weak D call: TRBD1 (5 bases). The V and J ends lost 5 bases and 1 base respectively, with 14 bases between them. Germline CDR1 reads SEHNR; CDR2 reads FQNEAQ (reference sequence). This CDR3 has 15 residues. The CDR3 nucleotides are TGTGCCAGCAGCCCTCCCATTAGGGGCCAAGAGACCCAGTACTTC. It yields the protein CASSPPIRGQETQYF.

The rearrangement uses TRBV10-3 and TRBJ2-1, with D unclear. The germline V gene has CDR1 ENHRY and CDR2 SYGVKD. The CDR3 totals 16 residues. Deletions cut 2 bases from V and 4 bases from J, with 15 bases between. As DNA, the CDR3 is TGTGCCATCAGTGAGAGCAGCAAATCCCTGTACAATGAGCAGTTCTTC. Protein sequence: CAISESSKSLYNEQFF.

CDR3 loop: CASGPVRDERYNEQFF. DNA for the CDR3: TGTGCTAGTGGCCCGGTCCGGGACGAGCGATACAATGAGCAGTTCTTC. The genes are TRBV12-5 and TRBJ2-1; TRBD1 or TRBD2 may be the D gene (5 bases each). Germline CDR1 is LGHNT and CDR2 is FRNRAP. V shed 6 bases and J shed 4 bases, with 19 bases lying between them. The CDR3 is 16 amino acids.

Here the CDR3 DNA reads TGTGCCAGCAGCCCACGAGGTGACAGCCCCTACGAGCAGTACTTC. Its protein product is CASSPRGDSPYEQYF. J is TRBJ2-7 and V is TRBV7-9, with D possibly being TRBD1 (5 bases). CDR3 length: 15 amino acids. V lost 5 bases and J 2 bases, leaving 16 bases between the germline ends. Germline values: CDR1 SEHNR, CDR2 FQNEAQ (reference sequence).

The rearrangement joins TRBV12-3 or TRBV12-4 to TRBJ1-6; D not resolved. This CDR3 is 14 amino acids long. The V gene lost 2 bases and the J gene lost 8 bases, with 10 bases spanning the gap. CDR3 sequence reads: CASSLSPPDSPLHF. As DNA, the CDR3 is TGTGCCAGCAGTTTAAGTCCCCCGGATTCACCCCTCCACTTT.

This clonotype is a singleton in its sample. V gene TRBV28 combines with J gene TRBJ2-3; 8 bases are a match to TRBD1. The V gene end was trimmed by 7 bases and the J gene end by 0 bases; junction bases not matched to a gene: 6. Germline loops: CDR1 MDHEN, CDR2 SYDVKM. The CDR3 covers 15 residues. CDR3 coding DNA: TGTGCCAGCACCGTAACAGGGGGTAGCACAGATACGCAGTATTTT. Translation: CASTVTGGSTDTQYF. Variable domain in full (rest from reference TRBV28 and TRBJ2-3): DVKVTQSSRYLVKRTGEKVFLECVQDMDHENMFWYRQDPGLGLRLIYFSYDVKMKEKGDIPEGYSVSREKKERFSLILESASTNQTSMYLCASTVTGGSTDTQYFGPGTRLTVL.

The V and J genes are TRBV12-3 or TRBV12-4 and TRBJ1-2; the D gene is possibly TRBD1 (5 bases). The CDR3 has 15 amino acids. Trimming pared 3 bases from V and 4 bases from J, leaving 15 bases between. CDR3 in DNA: TGTGCCAGCAGTTTCTCTGGGCAGGGTGCCTATGGCTACACCTTC. It codes for CASSFSGQGAYGYTF.

This rearrangement joins TRBV6-1 to TRBJ2-1; D is ambiguous. This CDR3 is 12 amino acids long. The germline gives CDR1 MNHNS, CDR2 SASEGT. Trimming removed 4 bases at V and 1 base at J, with 2 bases between. The CDR3 loop reads CASSGSYNEQFF. The DNA of the CDR3 is TGTGCCAGCAGTGGTTCCTACAATGAGCAGTTCTTC.

This clonotype was seen just once. The genes are TRBV27 and TRBJ2-7; D not certain. Germline lookup yields CDR1 MNHEY and CDR2 SMNVEV (reference sequence). Trimming removed 0 bases from V and 7 bases from J, with 16 bases in between. CDR3 length equals 15 residues. The CDR3 region is CASSLSTATPTEQYF. CDR3 DNA: TGTGCCAGCAGTTTATCAACAGCCACCCCTACTGAGCAGTACTTC.

The CDR3 reads CSARAWPRGGTEAFF. The CDR3 DNA follows: TGCAGTGCTAGAGCCTGGCCCAGGGGCGGAACTGAAGCTTTCTTT. The chain uses TRBV20-1 and TRBJ1-1; the D gene is possibly TRBD1 (6 bases). In germline, CDR1 is DFQATT, CDR2 SNEGSKA (reference sequence). The germline V and J ends were trimmed by 1 base and 5 bases, with 17 bases remaining between them. This CDR3 comprises 15 residues.

This chain connects TRBV10-3 to TRBJ2-1; TRBD1 matches at 7 bases. The germline CDR1 and CDR2 sequences are ENHRY and SYGVKD. After removal of 0 bases from V and 3 bases from J, the junction contained 2 bases not matched to a gene. The CDR3 is 15 residues long. CDR3 protein: CAISESQGDYNEQFF. CDR3 sequence (DNA): TGTGCCATCAGTGAGTCCCAGGGGGACTACAATGAGCAGTTCTTC.

The V call is TRBV10-1, the J call TRBJ2-2; 8 positions match TRBD1. Germline V gene data show CDR1 as WNHNN and CDR2 as SYGVQD (reference sequence). V was pared by 6 bases and J by 3 bases, with 0 bases of the junction left unmatched. This CDR3 comprises 13 residues. CDR3 coding DNA: TGCGCCAGCAGGGACAGGGACACCGGGGAGCTGTTTTTT. This translates into CASRDRDTGELFF.

The count of this clonotype is one. The chain joins TRBV28 to TRBJ2-3; 11 bases fit TRBD2. V gave up 6 bases and J gave up 6 bases; unmatched junction bases: 5. Germline V gene data show CDR1 as MDHEN and CDR2 as SYDVKM. This CDR3 region has 14 residues. Written as DNA, the CDR3 is TGTGCCAGCAGCTCGACTAGCGGGACTGATACGCAGTATTTT. Its protein product is CASSSTSGTDTQYF.